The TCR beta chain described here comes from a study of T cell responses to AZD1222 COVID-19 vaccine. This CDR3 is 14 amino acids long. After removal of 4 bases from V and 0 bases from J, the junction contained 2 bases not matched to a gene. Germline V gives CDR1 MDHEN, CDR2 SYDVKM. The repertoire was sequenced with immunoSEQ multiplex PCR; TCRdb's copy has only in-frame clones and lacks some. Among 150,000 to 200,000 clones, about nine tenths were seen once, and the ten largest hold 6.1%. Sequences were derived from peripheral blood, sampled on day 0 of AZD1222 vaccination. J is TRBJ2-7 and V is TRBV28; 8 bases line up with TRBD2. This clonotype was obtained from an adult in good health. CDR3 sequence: CASSSGTSSYEQYF. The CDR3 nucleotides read TGTGCCAGCAGTTCGGGGACTAGCTCCTACGAGCAGTACTTC.